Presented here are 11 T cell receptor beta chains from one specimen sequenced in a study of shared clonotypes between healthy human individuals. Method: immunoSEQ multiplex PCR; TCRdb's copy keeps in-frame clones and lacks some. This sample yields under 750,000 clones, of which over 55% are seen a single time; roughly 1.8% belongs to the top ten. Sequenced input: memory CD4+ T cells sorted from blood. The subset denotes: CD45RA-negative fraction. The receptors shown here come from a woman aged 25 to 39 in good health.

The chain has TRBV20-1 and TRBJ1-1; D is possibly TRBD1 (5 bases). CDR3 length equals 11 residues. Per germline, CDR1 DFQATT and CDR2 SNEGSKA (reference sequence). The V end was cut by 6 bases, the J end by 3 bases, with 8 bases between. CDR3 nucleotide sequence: TGCAGTGCATCGGGGCACACTGAAGCTTTCTTT. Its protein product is CSASGHTEAFF.

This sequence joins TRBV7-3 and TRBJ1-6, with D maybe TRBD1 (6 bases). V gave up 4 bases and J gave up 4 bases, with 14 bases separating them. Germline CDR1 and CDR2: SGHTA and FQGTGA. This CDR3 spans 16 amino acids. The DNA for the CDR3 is TGTGCCAGCAGCTCGCAACCGACAGGTTATAATTCACCCCTCCACTTT. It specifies CASSSQPTGYNSPLHF.

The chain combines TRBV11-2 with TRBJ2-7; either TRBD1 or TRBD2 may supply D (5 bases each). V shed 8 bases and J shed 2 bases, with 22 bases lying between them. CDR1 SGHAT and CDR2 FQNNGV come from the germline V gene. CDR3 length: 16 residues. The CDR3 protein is CASRDRTTQTTYEQYF. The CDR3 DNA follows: TGTGCCAGCCGGGACCGGACGACGCAAACAACCTACGAGCAGTACTTC.

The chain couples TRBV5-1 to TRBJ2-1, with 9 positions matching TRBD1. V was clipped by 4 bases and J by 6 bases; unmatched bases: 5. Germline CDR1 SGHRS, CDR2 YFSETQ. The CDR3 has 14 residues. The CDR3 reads CASSPDRGVNEQFF. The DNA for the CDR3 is TGCGCCAGCAGCCCGGACAGGGGAGTCAATGAGCAGTTCTTC.

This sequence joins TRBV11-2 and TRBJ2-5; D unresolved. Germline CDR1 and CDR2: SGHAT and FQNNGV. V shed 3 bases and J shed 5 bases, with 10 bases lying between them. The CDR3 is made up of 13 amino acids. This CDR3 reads CASSFNMKETQYF. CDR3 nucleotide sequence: TGTGCCAGCAGCTTTAATATGAAGGAGACCCAGTACTTC.

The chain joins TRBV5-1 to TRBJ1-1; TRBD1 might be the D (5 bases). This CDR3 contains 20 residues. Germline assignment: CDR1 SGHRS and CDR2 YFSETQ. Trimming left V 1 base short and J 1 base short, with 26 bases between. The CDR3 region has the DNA TGCGCCAGCAGCTTGACATACCTACGACAGCACGGAGGGCGGAACACTGAAGCTTTCTTT. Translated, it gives CASSLTYLRQHGGRNTEAFF. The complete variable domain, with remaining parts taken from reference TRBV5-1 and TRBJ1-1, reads KAGVTQTPRYLIKTRGQQVTLSCSPISGHRSVSWYQQTPGQGLQFLFEYFSETQRNKGNFPGRFSGRQFSNSRSEMNVSTLELGDSALYLCASSLTYLRQHGGRNTEAFFGQGTRLTVV.

The CDR3 spells CATSTQQVAKNIQYF. For the CDR3, the DNA is TGTGCCACCAGCACGCAGCAGGTAGCCAAAAACATTCAGTACTTC. J is TRBJ2-4 and V is TRBV15; D uncertain. CDR1 is LNHNV and CDR2 is YYDKDF in the germline V gene (reference sequence). The CDR3 is 15 amino acids. V was shortened by 4 bases and J by 0 bases, with 10 bases between the two germline ends.

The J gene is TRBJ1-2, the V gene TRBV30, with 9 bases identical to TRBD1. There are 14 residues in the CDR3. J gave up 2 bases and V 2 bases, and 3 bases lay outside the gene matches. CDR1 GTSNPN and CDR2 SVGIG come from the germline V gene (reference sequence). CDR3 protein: CAWSNRGLNYGYTF. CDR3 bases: TGTGCCTGGAGTAACAGGGGGCTCAACTATGGCTACACCTTC.

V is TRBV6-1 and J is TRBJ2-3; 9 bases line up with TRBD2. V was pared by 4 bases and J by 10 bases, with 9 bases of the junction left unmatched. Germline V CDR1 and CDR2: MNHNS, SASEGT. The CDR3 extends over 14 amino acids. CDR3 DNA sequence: TGTGCCAGCAGTGCCCGAAGCGGGGGGTCGTCGCAGTATTTT. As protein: CASSARSGGSSQYF.

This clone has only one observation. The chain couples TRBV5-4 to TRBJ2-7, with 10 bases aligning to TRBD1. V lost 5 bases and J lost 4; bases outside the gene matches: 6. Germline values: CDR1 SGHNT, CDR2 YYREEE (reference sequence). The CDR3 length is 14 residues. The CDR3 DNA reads TGTGCCAGCAGTTCCGGGACAGGGGATTACGAGCAGTACTTC. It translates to CASSSGTGDYEQYF.

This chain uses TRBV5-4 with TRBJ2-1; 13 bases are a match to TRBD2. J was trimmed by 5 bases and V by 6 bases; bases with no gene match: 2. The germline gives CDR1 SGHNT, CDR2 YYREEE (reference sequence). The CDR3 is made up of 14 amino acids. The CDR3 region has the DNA TGTGCCAGCAAGACTAGCGGGAGGCACAATGAGCAGTTCTTC. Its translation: CASKTSGRHNEQFF.